Each of the 3 T cell receptor beta chains below was sequenced from the same sample in a study of identical twins. MiXCR, run by TCRdb on the 5' RACE reads, gives a single entry per CDR3 protein. The table includes a few hundred thousand distinct CDR3 sequences, more than 9% detected once. These same data were also listed under a study on yellow fever vaccine responses in identical twins.

Source material: PBMCs. Receptors were obtained from a woman aged 18-29 years in good health.

This chain uses TRBV11-2 with TRBJ2-7; 8 bases fit TRBD1. There are 17 residues in the CDR3. From germline, CDR1 is SGHAT and CDR2 FQNNGV. Trimming at V came to 4 bases and at J to 10 bases, leaving 21 bases not matched to a gene. CDR3 sequence reads: CASSSLSVVASGGLQYF. CDR3 DNA: TGTGCCAGCAGCTCCCTGTCCGTAGTAGCATCAGGGGGCCTTCAGTACTTC.

This clonotype was seen at least ten times. The chain has TRBV6-1 and TRBJ2-1; TRBD2 agrees at 7 bases. Per the germline V gene, CDR1 is MNHNS and CDR2 is SASEGT. CDR3 size: 14 residues. After removal of 5 bases from V and 6 bases from J, the junction contained 7 bases not matched to a gene. CDR3: CASSPPSSGNEQFF. CDR3 bases: TGTGCCAGCAGTCCACCGTCTAGCGGCAATGAGCAGTTCTTC.

The V and J genes are TRBV9 and TRBJ2-5; 13 positions agree with TRBD2. Germline V gene sequence: CDR1 SGDLS, CDR2 YYNGEE. V lost 4 bases to trimming and J lost 6 bases; unmatched junction nucleotides: 12. The CDR3 is 17 amino acids. The CDR3 loop is CASSPRTSGSVLKTQYF. In DNA form, the CDR3 reads TGTGCCAGCAGCCCACGGACTAGCGGGAGCGTTCTGAAGACCCAGTACTTC.